This T cell receptor beta chain was observed in a study of neoadjuvant anti-PD-1 for oral cavity cancer. Study summary: Around day 43, patients without progression received a fourth nivolumab dose before surgery. Findings and caveats of the study: TCR analyses covered only a few patients per response group.

Produced via immunoSEQ multiplex PCR; TCRdb's table is partial and in-frame only. This table has around 14,000 clones, around 70% appearing once. The CDR3 contains 16 residues. Germline V gives CDR1 SNHLY, CDR2 FYNNEI. J was trimmed by 7 bases and V by 10 bases; bases with no gene match: 21. Comment on this clone: The antigen is undetermined.

No culture or expansion preceded analysis of these blood cells. This chain uses TRBV2 with TRBJ1-1, with TRBD1 matching over 7 bases. The sequencing used PBMCs, collected before nivolumab (anti-PD-1) treatment. This TCR came from a person aged 40 to 85 with oral cavity squamous cell carcinoma. The CDR3 loop is CATDDPLQGTRVEAFF. The CDR3 coding sequence is TGTGCCACCGATGACCCCCTACAGGGGACGAGAGTTGAAGCTTTCTTT. Complete variable domain (other parts from reference TRBV2 and TRBJ1-1): EPEVTQTPSHQVTQMGQEVILRCVPISNHLYFYWYRQILGQKVEFLVSFYNNEISEKSEIFDDQFSVERPDGSNFTLKIRSTKLEDSAMYFCATDDPLQGTRVEAFFGQGTRLTVV.